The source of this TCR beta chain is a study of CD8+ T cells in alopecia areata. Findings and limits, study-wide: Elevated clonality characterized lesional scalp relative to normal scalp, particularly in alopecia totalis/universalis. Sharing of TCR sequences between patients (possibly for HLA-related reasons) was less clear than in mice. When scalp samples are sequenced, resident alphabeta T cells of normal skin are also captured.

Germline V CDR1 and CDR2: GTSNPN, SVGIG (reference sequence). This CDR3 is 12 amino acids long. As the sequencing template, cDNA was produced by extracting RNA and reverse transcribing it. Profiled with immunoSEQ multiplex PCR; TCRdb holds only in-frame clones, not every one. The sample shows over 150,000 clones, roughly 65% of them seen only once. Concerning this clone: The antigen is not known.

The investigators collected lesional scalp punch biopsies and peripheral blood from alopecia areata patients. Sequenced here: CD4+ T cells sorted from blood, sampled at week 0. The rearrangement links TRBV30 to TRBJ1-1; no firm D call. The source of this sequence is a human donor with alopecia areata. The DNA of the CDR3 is TGTGCGGTCGTGTACCAGAACACTGAAGCTTTCTTT. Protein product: CAVVYQNTEAFF.